This T cell receptor beta chain is drawn from a study of response to subunit inactivated influenza vaccine. General observations from the study: Authors suggested each seasonal flu vaccination may recruit only limited numbers of new T cells.

Of note for this clonotype: Its specificity is not known.

The CDR3 length is 14 residues. Trimming cost V 7 bases and J 8 bases; bases outside gene matches: 11. Germline loops: CDR1 LNHDA, CDR2 SQIVND (reference sequence). TCRdb independently ran MiXCR on the RT-PCR reads; one entry per CDR3 protein. The table lists 590,000 or so distinct CDR3 sequences, approximately 15% of them singletons, with about 7.4% in the top ten. This TCR was recovered from a man aged 50 to 60 who received an inactivated influenza vaccine. This specimen was PBMCs from blood, taken approximately 15 days before vaccination. V usage is TRBV19 and J usage is TRBJ1-2, with 9 bases that match TRBD1. The CDR3, as DNA: TGTGCCAGTACCGCCGGGACAGGGCCTTACGGCTACACCTTC. This translates into CASTAGTGPYGYTF.